This TCR beta chain was found in a study of T cells after yellow fever vaccination. Study results and caveats: A limited proportion of clonotypes was detected within both the CD4 and CD8 compartments. Post-booster samples contained most primary-vaccination clones (around 95% CD4, about 85% CD8).

Germline V gene lookup returns CDR1 SGHVS and CDR2 FNYEAQ. Trimming left V 1 base short and J 2 bases short, with 12 bases between. This CDR3 is 16 amino acids long. Remarks on this clonotype: Its antigen is as yet unknown.

Via MiXCR, TCRdb re-called the 5' RACE reads, giving one row per CDR3 protein. The sample records 150,000 to 200,000 distinct CDR3 sequences, 9.5% to 12% being singletons. The J gene is TRBJ2-1, the V gene TRBV7-6; D possibly corresponds to TRBD1 (5 bases). This receptor was obtained from a man aged 18-30 years who received the YFV17D yellow fever vaccine. Material: CD8+ T cells sorted from PBMCs, obtained 15 days after the yellow fever booster vaccination. The CDR3 loop is CASSLVGREAYNEQFF. The CDR3 bases are TGTGCCAGCAGCTTAGTCGGCAGGGAAGCCTACAATGAGCAGTTCTTC.